The rows below give T cell receptor beta chains drawn from one sample of a study of T cell responses to AZD1222 COVID-19 vaccine. Repertoires were generated with immunoSEQ multiplex PCR, while TCRdb's copy carries only in-frame clones and drops some. This sample has 120,000 or so clones, with roughly 92% found just once. Sequenced here: peripheral blood, sampled 28 days after the second AZD1222 dose. The receptors shown here come from an adult who received the AZD1222 COVID-19 vaccine. The conserved cysteine and the conserved F or W are not part of the CDR3 here. Fields, in order: CDR3 length, V gene, clone size, J gene, CDR3 protein. Where a row states a size, it is once, few, many or the class of an expanded clone; other rows omit it.

13,TRBV11-3,NA,TRBJ2-2,ASSSLRGSTGELF
13,TRBV7-9,NA,TRBJ2-1,ASSMSGGTSNEQF
14,TRBV5-1,NA,TRBJ2-1,ASRGMGLGSYNEQF
13,TRBV24-1,NA,TRBJ1-6,AAKRGKSNYSPLH
11,TRBV5-1,NA,TRBJ2-7,ASSFQGSYEQY
10,TRBV7-9,NA,TRBJ2-5,ASRYGGETQY
11,TRBV4-3,NA,TRBJ1-4,ASSQGHDRELF
13,TRBV25-1,NA,TRBJ1-2,ASSGRGRNRYGYT
11,TRBV7-9,NA,TRBJ2-3,ASSLFSTDTQY
11,TRBV29-1,NA,TRBJ1-2,SAGEAGGYGYT
10,TRBV30,NA,TRBJ1-2,AWSRTNYGYT
12,TRBV11-2,once,TRBJ2-3,ASSPRLSTDTQY
14,TRBV4-2,NA,TRBJ2-1,ASSQRSGGRYNEQF
14,TRBV7-8,NA,TRBJ1-5,ASSPRTGGGNQPQH
12,TRBV6-2/TRBV6-3,NA,TRBJ2-7,ASCRGASSYEQY
15,TRBV4-3,NA,TRBJ2-3,ASSQDRAGPSTDTQY
12,TRBV6-2/TRBV6-3,NA,TRBJ2-1,ASSAGTDYNEQF
13,TRBV7-6,few,TRBJ1-6,ASSDPGQYNSPLH
14,TRBV7-8,few,TRBJ2-2,ASSYLIRVNTGELF
11,TRBV27,NA,TRBJ2-7,ASSLGRAYEQY
11,TRBV7-8,NA,TRBJ2-7,ASSRDRGYEQY
10,TRBV28,NA,TRBJ1-1,ASISEVTEAF
12,TRBV10-3,NA,TRBJ2-3,AIRPGRGTDTQY
15,TRBV10-3,NA,TRBJ1-5,AISELGTGRSNQPQH
11,TRBV6-2/TRBV6-3,many,TRBJ1-5,ASSAGENQPQH
16,TRBV19,NA,TRBJ2-2,ASSIVAGDLANTGELF
14,TRBV6-5,NA,TRBJ2-1,ASSYMSSGGANEQF
11,TRBV6-5,NA,TRBJ2-7,ASAREYSREQY
12,TRBV5-1,few,TRBJ2-7,ASSLDGSSYEQY
13,TRBV7-2,NA,TRBJ1-2,ASSPRRDSNYGYT
10,TRBV6-5,NA,TRBJ2-5,ASSYGEETQY
12,TRBV6-5,NA,TRBJ1-6,ASSYLGSHSPLH
12,TRBV7-2,once,TRBJ1-1,ASSFYDREAEAF
17,TRBV11-3,NA,TRBJ2-1,ASSLGRTSGGPNYNEQF
10,TRBV9,NA,TRBJ1-3,ASSEWGREIY
13,TRBV7-8,NA,TRBJ2-5,ASSLGWGSQETQY
11,TRBV27,once,TRBJ2-7,ASRKAGGSEQY
11,TRBV19,NA,TRBJ2-1,ASSTDRGGEQF
14,TRBV19,NA,TRBJ1-6,ASSIYRDSYNSPLH
15,TRBV7-2,NA,TRBJ2-6,ASSLRGVLSGANVLT
13,TRBV18,NA,TRBJ2-3,ASSPTQYSTDTQY
9,TRBV5-8,NA,TRBJ1-2,ASSLIYGYT
13,TRBV23-1,NA,TRBJ1-1,ASSPYKTGNTEAF
13,TRBV12-2,NA,TRBJ2-7,ASRLGKLGYYEQY
11,TRBV7-2,NA,TRBJ2-1,ASSPIWNNEQF
14,TRBV6-2/TRBV6-3,NA,TRBJ2-7,ASSYSRDALRGEQY
12,TRBV29-1,once,TRBJ2-7,SVEGGDRVYEQY
13,TRBV7-2,few,TRBJ1-3,ASSQQVLSGNTIY
13,TRBV4-2,NA,TRBJ2-5,ASSPPGQGGETQY
12,TRBV19,NA,TRBJ2-2,ASSNGAGAGELF
13,TRBV4-3,NA,TRBJ1-2,ASSQGQGAYYGYT
13,TRBV5-4,NA,TRBJ2-7,ASSLDSGSSYEQY
13,TRBV7-6,NA,TRBJ1-1,ASSLMGAGNTEAF
12,TRBV11-1,NA,TRBJ1-1,ASSPQRSDTEAF